This is a list of T cell receptor beta chains from one sample in a study of cytotoxic CD8 clonotypes in ibrutinib-treated CLL. Profiling relied on immunoSEQ multiplex PCR, and the TCRdb table lists in-frame clones only, not all of them. This table holds roughly 300,000 clones, 70% to 80% found once. Sequencing was performed on PBMCs, taken at disease progression, from a patient treated with ibrutinib. Every receptor here comes from a human donor with chronic lymphocytic leukemia. The CDR3 runs from the conserved cysteine through the conserved F or W. Clone size, where shown, is once, few, many, or a class for clones that have expanded.

clone_size j_call v_call cdr3_aa
. TRBJ1-4 TRBV6-5 CASSYGPVKFF
. TRBJ2-1 TRBV11-2 CASSVQAGISYNEQFF
. TRBJ2-1 TRBV7-8 CASRRQGYSEQFF
few TRBJ2-3 TRBV18 CASSPQQGSTDTQYF
. TRBJ2-7 TRBV7-9 CASSLAGKDEQYF
. TRBJ2-7 TRBV29-1 CSVAGNEQYF
. TRBJ2-4 TRBV5-4 CASSLYGGGRNIQYF
. TRBJ2-7 TRBV2 CASSQLRDRDDEQYF
once TRBJ2-7 TRBV5-6 CASSTDYSYEQYF
few TRBJ2-7 TRBV2 CASSDRRRGEQYF
. TRBJ2-3 TRBV28 CASSWDRGADTQYF
. TRBJ1-5 TRBV15 CATSRDMGRPQHF
. TRBJ2-3 TRBV5-1 CASSPGVGDTQYF
. TRBJ2-7 TRBV5-1 CASSLGPGDEQYF
. TRBJ2-5 TRBV5-4 CASSSDRAVGETQYF
. TRBJ2-7 TRBV7-3 CASSNPPYEQYF
. TRBJ2-1 TRBV12-5 CASGSHGPGGSYNEQFF
. TRBJ1-1 TRBV2 CASSEWRTGGANTEAFF
. TRBJ2-7 TRBV5-1 CASSLRRADEQYF
. TRBJ1-3 TRBV4-1 CASSQVMGWGGNTIYF
. TRBJ1-2 TRBV12-5 CASGSVRDSYGYTF
. TRBJ2-7 TRBV7-9 CASSLSSRAAYEQYF
. TRBJ2-2 TRBV2 CASSDGTGYTGELFF
once TRBJ2-7 TRBV6-1 CASSSTDRDNEQYF
. TRBJ2-1 TRBV19 CASSATSGRHNEQFF
once TRBJ1-1 TRBV2 CASTGWTGDQPEAFF
. TRBJ2-3 TRBV28 CASSSFTGTSGRSPDTQYF
. TRBJ1-2 TRBV7-2 CASSLGLGGYTF
. TRBJ2-4 TRBV9 CASSVEQGALDIQYF
once TRBJ1-3 TRBV11-3 CASSLGSGTAGNTIYF
. TRBJ2-3 TRBV5-1 CASSRHQNTDTQYF
. TRBJ1-4 TRBV18 CASSPPSRGRHEKLFF
. TRBJ2-7 TRBV18 CASSPLEGTIYEQYF
. TRBJ2-7 TRBV2 CASSDFLLDYEQYF
. TRBJ2-7 TRBV6-1 CASTQQGTYEQYF
. TRBJ2-1 TRBV7-9 CASSLVFGQSSYNEQFF